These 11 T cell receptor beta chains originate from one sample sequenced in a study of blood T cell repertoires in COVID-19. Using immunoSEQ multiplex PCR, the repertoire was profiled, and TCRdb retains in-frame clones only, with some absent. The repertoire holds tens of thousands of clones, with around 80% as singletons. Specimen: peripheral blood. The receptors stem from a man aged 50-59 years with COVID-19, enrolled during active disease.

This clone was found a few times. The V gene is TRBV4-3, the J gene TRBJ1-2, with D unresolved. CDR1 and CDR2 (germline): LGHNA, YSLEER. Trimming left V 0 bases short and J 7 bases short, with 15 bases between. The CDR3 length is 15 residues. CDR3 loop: CASSQDTTTSSGYTF. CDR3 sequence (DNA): TGCGCCAGCAGCCAAGATACCACAACGTCTTCTGGCTACACCTTC.

The CDR3 DNA reads as TGCGCCAGCAGCCAAGATGAAGCGGGGGGGCTGAATGAGCAGTTCTTC. This codes for CASSQDEAGGLNEQFF. The chain carries TRBV4-1 and TRBJ2-1; 10 nucleotides match TRBD2. The trim removed 0 bases at V and 7 bases at J, leaving 6 bases unmatched. The CDR3 sequence is 16 residues long. Per the germline V gene, CDR1 is MGHRA and CDR2 is YSYEKL.

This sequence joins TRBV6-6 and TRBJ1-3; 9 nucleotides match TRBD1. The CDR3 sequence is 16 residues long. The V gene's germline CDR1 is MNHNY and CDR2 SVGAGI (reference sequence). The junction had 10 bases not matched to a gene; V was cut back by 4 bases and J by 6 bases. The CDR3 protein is CASSSPGQGSLNTIYF. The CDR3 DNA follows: TGTGCCAGCAGTTCTCCGGGACAGGGATCACTAAACACCATATATTTT.

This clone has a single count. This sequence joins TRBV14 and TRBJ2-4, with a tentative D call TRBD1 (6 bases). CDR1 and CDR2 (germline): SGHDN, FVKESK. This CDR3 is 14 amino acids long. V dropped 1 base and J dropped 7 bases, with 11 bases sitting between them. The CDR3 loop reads CASSQVTGGNIQYF. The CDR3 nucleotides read TGTGCCAGCAGCCAAGTGACAGGAGGTAACATTCAGTACTTC. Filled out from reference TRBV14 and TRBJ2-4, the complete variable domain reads EAGVTQFPSHSVIEKGQTVTLRCDPISGHDNLYWYRRVMGKEIKFLLHFVKESKQDESGMPNNRFLAERTGGTYSTLKVQPAELEDSGVYFCASSQVTGGNIQYFGAGTRLSVL.

The CDR3 sequence: CAKADRPTGELFF. The CDR3 DNA sequence: TGTGCCAAAGCGGACAGACCCACCGGGGAGCTGTTTTTT. V usage is TRBV7-7 and J usage is TRBJ2-2, with D possibly TRBD1 on 6 matching bases. Trimming left V 10 bases short and J 4 bases short, with 13 bases between. CDR1 and CDR2 (germline): SSHAT, FNYEAQ (reference sequence). CDR3 length equals 13 residues.

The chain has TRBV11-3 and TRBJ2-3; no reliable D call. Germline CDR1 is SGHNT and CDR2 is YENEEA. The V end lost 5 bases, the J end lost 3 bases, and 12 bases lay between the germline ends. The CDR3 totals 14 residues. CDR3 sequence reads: CASSPGATTDTQYF. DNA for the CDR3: TGTGCCAGCAGCCCAGGTGCGACAACAGATACGCAGTATTTT.

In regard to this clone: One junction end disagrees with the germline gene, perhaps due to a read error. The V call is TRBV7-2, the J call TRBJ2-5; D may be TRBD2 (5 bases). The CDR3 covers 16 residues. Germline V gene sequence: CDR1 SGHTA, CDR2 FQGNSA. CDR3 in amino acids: CASSLSIIASQGTQYF. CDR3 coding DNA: TGTGCCAGCAGCTTATCCATCATAGCTAGCCAAGGGACCCAGTACTTC.

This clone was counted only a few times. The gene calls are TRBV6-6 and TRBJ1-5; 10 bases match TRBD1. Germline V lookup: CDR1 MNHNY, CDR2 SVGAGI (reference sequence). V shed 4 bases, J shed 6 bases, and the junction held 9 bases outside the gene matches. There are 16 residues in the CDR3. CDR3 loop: CASSSPGTGVTQPQHF. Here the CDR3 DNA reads TGTGCCAGCAGTTCCCCCGGGACAGGGGTTACTCAGCCCCAGCATTTT.

CDR3 DNA: TGTGCCAGCAGCCATTCGAGCGGGGGCCTCATATACAATGAGCAGTTCTTC. Its protein product is CASSHSSGGLIYNEQFF. V is TRBV7-2 and J is TRBJ2-1, with 8 positions matching TRBD2. V lost 5 bases to trimming and J lost 4 bases; unmatched junction nucleotides: 13. CDR1 is SGHTA and CDR2 is FQGNSA in the germline V gene. The CDR3 consists of 17 residues. The complete variable domain, with remaining parts taken from reference TRBV7-2 and TRBJ2-1, reads GAGVSQSPSNKVTEKGKDVELRCDPISGHTALYWYRQSLGQGLEFLIYFQGNSAPDKSGLPSDRFSAERTGGSVSTLTIQRTQQEDSAVYLCASSHSSGGLIYNEQFFGPGTRLTVL.

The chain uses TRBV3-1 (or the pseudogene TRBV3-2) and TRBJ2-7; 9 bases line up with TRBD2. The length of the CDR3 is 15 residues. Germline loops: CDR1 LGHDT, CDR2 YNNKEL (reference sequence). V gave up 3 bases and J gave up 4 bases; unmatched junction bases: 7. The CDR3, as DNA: TGTGCCAGCAGCCAGCCGCGGGGGGGCAGGTACGAGCAGTACTTC. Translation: CASSQPRGGRYEQYF.

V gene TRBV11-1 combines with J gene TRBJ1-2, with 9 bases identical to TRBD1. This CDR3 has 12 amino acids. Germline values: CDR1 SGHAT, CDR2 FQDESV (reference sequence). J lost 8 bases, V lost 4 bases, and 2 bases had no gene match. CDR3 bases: TGTGCCAGCAGCTCTACAGGGGGCGGCTACACCTTC. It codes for CASSSTGGGYTF.